This TCR beta chain came from a study of response to subunit inactivated influenza vaccine. Germline CDR1 and CDR2: SGHNT and YYREEE (reference sequence). V was clipped by 5 bases and J by 4 bases; unmatched bases: 16. This CDR3 has 17 amino acids. MiXCR, run by TCRdb on the RT-PCR reads, gives a single entry per CDR3 protein. The table records 750,000 to 850,000 distinct CDR3 sequences, approximately 18% of them present only once. The rearrangement joins TRBV5-4 to TRBJ1-2, with 8 bases fitting TRBD1. The source material was PBMCs from blood, sampled 5 days after vaccination. This TCR was recovered from a man aged 45 to 65 who received an inactivated influenza vaccine. As DNA, the CDR3 is TGTGCCAGCAGTCTCAATCTCGGAGGACAGGGAACCTATGGCTACACCTTC. Translating it yields CASSLNLGGQGTYGYTF.